Following are 31 T cell receptor beta chains from one sample sequenced in a study of T cells in Graves' hyperthyroidism and ophthalmopathy. It was RNA transcripts that yielded the amplified TCR beta CDR3 regions. First-round RT-PCR of the TCR CDR3 relied on the HTBI primer set. In TCRdb, the multiplex PCR reads were re-called with MiXCR into one record per CDR3 protein. There are about 350,000 distinct CDR3 sequences in the sample; 18% occur only once, and about 16% lies in the top ten. The material sequenced was blood. These receptors all stem from a woman aged 40 to 50 with Graves' ophthalmopathy.

The rearrangement links TRBV30 to TRBJ2-2; D perhaps matches TRBD1 (5 bases). Trimming shortened V by 8 bases and J by 3 bases, and 19 bases separated the two germline ends. The CDR3 has 15 residues. The V gene's germline CDR1 is GTSNPN and CDR2 SVGIG (reference sequence). CDR3 protein: CARKGQGRYTGELFF. CDR3 nucleotide sequence: TGTGCCCGAAAAGGGCAGGGTCGGTACACCGGGGAGCTGTTTTTT.

This clonotype was detected ten times or more. The chain employs TRBV30 and TRBJ1-2, with no clear D. The CDR3 has 13 residues. CDR1 and CDR2 (germline): GTSNPN, SVGIG (reference sequence). V was trimmed by 2 bases and J by 5 bases, leaving 12 bases between them. This CDR3 reads CAWSPGWEYGYTF. The CDR3 DNA follows: TGTGCCTGGAGTCCAGGTTGGGAATATGGCTACACCTTC.

This clonotype showed up just a few times. The chain combines TRBV7-9 with TRBJ2-7; D is undetermined. The CDR3 runs 13 residues. Between the trimmed V and J ends, which lost 6 bases and 3 bases, there was a span of 12 bases. The germline V gene has CDR1 SEHNR and CDR2 FQNEAQ (reference sequence). CDR3 nucleotides: TGTGCCAGCAGTAGTGGCTTTGACTACGAGCAGTACTTC. Amino acid sequence: CASSSGFDYEQYF.

In its sample, this clonotype was seen many times. The J gene is TRBJ2-5, the V gene TRBV24-1; 9 bases are a match to TRBD1. This CDR3 is built from 15 residues. V gave up 4 bases and J gave up 5 bases; unmatched junction bases: 7. From germline, CDR1 is KGHDR and CDR2 SFDVKD. The CDR3 region has the DNA TGTGCCACCAGTGACCGGGGACAGGGAAGGGAGACCCAGTACTTC. Protein: CATSDRGQGRETQYF.

This clonotype has at least ten counts. The CDR3 DNA sequence: TGTGCCAGCAGTTTTTCAGAAGCAACTAATGAAAAACTGTTTTTT. Encoded protein: CASSFSEATNEKLFF. The V gene is TRBV27, the J gene TRBJ1-4; D uncertain. Germline V gene lookup returns CDR1 MNHEY and CDR2 SMNVEV (reference sequence). The CDR3 is 15 residues long. V dropped 3 bases and J dropped 0 bases, with 8 bases sitting between them.

This clonotype appeared many times. The rearrangement links TRBV6-1 to TRBJ1-1, with unresolved D. CDR3 length equals 13 residues. Deletions cut 5 bases from V and 1 base from J, with 8 bases between. The germline V gene has CDR1 MNHNS and CDR2 SASEGT. CDR3 sequence reads: CASSTNRNTEAFF. Written as DNA, the CDR3 is TGTGCCAGCAGTACAAACAGGAACACTGAAGCTTTCTTT.

CDR3 DNA: TGTGCCAGCAGTTACGGTGGTTTACTAACCGGGGAGCTGTTTTTT. It is translated as CASSYGGLLTGELFF. This sequence joins TRBV6-2 or TRBV6-3 and TRBJ2-2; D call uncertain. This CDR3 region has 15 residues. V lost 2 bases, J lost 5 bases, and 12 bases lay in between. Germline CDR1 reads MNHEY; CDR2 reads SVGEGT.

At least ten counts were recorded for this clonotype. The chain joins TRBV6-1 to TRBJ2-2, with TRBD2 matching 8 bases. The CDR3 extends over 16 amino acids. CDR1 and CDR2 from the germline V gene are MNHNS and SASEGT. J was trimmed by 0 bases and V by 8 bases; bases with no gene match: 8. Here the CDR3 reads CASQSGGAANTGELFF. The CDR3 region has the DNA TGTGCCAGCCAATCCGGGGGGGCCGCGAACACCGGGGAGCTGTTTTTT.

This clonotype showed up many times. V usage is TRBV6-1 and J usage is TRBJ2-7; a possible D gene is TRBD1 (6 bases). V lost 5 bases and J 6 bases, leaving 14 bases between the germline ends. In germline, CDR1 is MNHNS, CDR2 SASEGT. This CDR3 comprises 13 residues. In nucleotides, the CDR3 is TGTGCCAGCAGTCAATACAGGGTCGGCGAGCAGTACTTC. It translates to CASSQYRVGEQYF.

This clonotype showed up just a few times. The chain employs TRBV12-3 or TRBV12-4 and TRBJ2-7; D is possibly TRBD1 (6 bases). This CDR3 comprises 13 residues. Trimming left V 5 bases short and J 3 bases short, with 11 bases between. CDR3 sequence (DNA): TGTGCCAGCAGTCTCCAGGGGAACTACGAGCAGTACTTC. It specifies CASSLQGNYEQYF.

In this sample, this clonotype turned up many times. This chain connects TRBV19 to TRBJ2-2, with a weak D call TRBD2 (6 bases). The CDR3 contains 16 residues. V shed 9 bases and J shed 5 bases, with 22 bases lying between them. From germline, CDR1 is LNHDA and CDR2 SQIVND (reference sequence). CDR3 region: CASRNLLRGGTGELFF. DNA of the CDR3: TGTGCCAGCAGGAACCTGCTCCGGGGAGGAACCGGGGAGCTGTTTTTT. Together with reference TRBV19 and TRBJ2-2, the CDR3 gives the full variable domain: DGGITQSPKYLFRKEGQNVTLSCEQNLNHDAMYWYRQDPGQGLRLIYYSQIVNDFQKGDIAEGYSVSREKKESFPLTVTSAQKNPTAFYLCASRNLLRGGTGELFFGEGSRLTVL.

The chain employs TRBV12-3 or TRBV12-4 and TRBJ2-5; D gene ambiguous. Trimming removed 0 bases from V and 5 bases from J, with 13 bases in between. This CDR3 has 15 residues. The CDR3 reads CASSLAVSFLETQYF. The CDR3 DNA sequence: TGTGCCAGCAGTTTAGCGGTTAGTTTCTTGGAGACCCAGTACTTC.

This chain links TRBV10-3 with TRBJ2-6; 8 nucleotides line up with TRBD1. V dropped 6 bases and J dropped 0; count of bases not matched to a gene: 7. The germline gives CDR1 ENHRY, CDR2 SYGVKD. This CDR3 comprises 17 residues. The CDR3 coding sequence is TGTGCCATCAGCCAGACAGGGGCTTTCTCTGGGGCCAACGTCCTGACTTTC. As protein: CAISQTGAFSGANVLTF.

This clonotype came up a few times. J is TRBJ2-5 and V is TRBV18; maybe TRBD1 (6 bases). There are 14 residues in the CDR3. Looked up from germline, CDR1 is KGHSH and CDR2 is LQKENI. V lost 1 base and J lost 5, with 11 bases in between. CDR3: CASSPRGQAETQYF. CDR3 coding DNA: TGTGCCAGCTCACCACGGGGGCAGGCGGAGACCCAGTACTTC.

This clonotype was found many times. The CDR3 protein is CASNPGQANTEAFF. CDR3 nucleotides: TGTGCCAGTAACCCCGGACAGGCGAACACTGAAGCTTTCTTT. The chain carries TRBV19 and TRBJ1-1; TRBD1 matches at 7 bases. The CDR3 has 14 residues. V lost 7 bases, J lost 1 base, and 6 bases stayed unmatched. The germline V gene encodes CDR1 LNHDA and CDR2 SQIVND (reference sequence).

Many counts were recorded for this clonotype. The rearrangement joins TRBV15 to TRBJ1-2, with D unresolved. The CDR3 has 13 residues. Germline V lookup: CDR1 LNHNV, CDR2 YYDKDF (reference sequence). V dropped 8 bases and J dropped 4 bases, with 14 bases sitting between them. The DNA for the CDR3 is TGTGCCACCTCATGGGAGGGATTCTATGGCTACACCTTC. Translating it yields CATSWEGFYGYTF.

This clonotype was detected many times. The rearrangement uses TRBV6-2 or TRBV6-3 and TRBJ2-7, with TRBD2 matching over 7 bases. CDR1 is MNHEY, CDR2 SVGEGT, per germline. This CDR3 region has 13 residues. Trimming cost V 9 bases and J 2 bases; bases outside gene matches: 7. The CDR3 spells CASQRDGPYEQYF. The CDR3 nucleotides read TGTGCCAGTCAGCGGGACGGTCCCTACGAGCAGTACTTC.

The CDR3 sequence is CASSRPQDIRRETQYF. The CDR3, as DNA: TGTGCCAGCAGTAGACCGCAGGACATCCGCCGGGAAACCCAGTACTTC. V gene TRBV27 combines with J gene TRBJ2-5; D may be TRBD1 or TRBD2 (5 bases each). The CDR3 covers 16 residues. From germline, CDR1 is MNHEY and CDR2 SMNVEV (reference sequence). V lost 5 bases to trimming and J lost 8 bases, with 24 bases between them.

This clonotype was seen many times. V gene TRBV6-2 or TRBV6-3 combines with J gene TRBJ2-2; 7 nucleotides line up with TRBD2. Germline CDR1 is MNHEY and CDR2 is SVGEGT. V was pared by 2 bases and J by 0 bases, with 6 bases of the junction left unmatched. The CDR3 is made up of 17 amino acids. For the CDR3, the DNA is TGTGCCAGCAGTTACACGACCAGCGGGGCGAACACCGGGGAGCTGTTTTTT. Translating gives CASSYTTSGANTGELFF.

The sample holds many counts of this clonotype. The chain recombines TRBV11-2 with TRBJ1-1; D is unresolved. This CDR3 comprises 13 residues. V was cut by 10 bases and J by 3 bases, with 15 bases left in between. Per the germline V gene, CDR1 is SGHAT and CDR2 is FQNNGV. CDR3 amino acids: CATSLGVDTEAFF. The DNA for the CDR3 is TGTGCCACCTCGCTCGGAGTTGACACTGAAGCTTTCTTT.

This clonotype was counted ten times or more. CDR3 sequence reads: CASSLLRTGYNEQFF. The CDR3 DNA sequence: TGTGCCAGTAGTCTTCTCAGGACAGGTTACAATGAGCAGTTCTTC. The chain recombines TRBV19 with TRBJ2-1, with 7 nucleotides matching TRBD1. Trimming took 5 bases from V and 4 from J; bases not matched to a gene: 8. This CDR3 is built from 15 residues. Germline values: CDR1 LNHDA, CDR2 SQIVND (reference sequence). Using reference TRBV19 and TRBJ2-1 for the parts outside the CDR3, the full variable domain is DGGITQSPKYLFRKEGQNVTLSCEQNLNHDAMYWYRQDPGQGLRLIYYSQIVNDFQKGDIAEGYSVSREKKESFPLTVTSAQKNPTAFYLCASSLLRTGYNEQFFGPGTRLTVL.

This clonotype has at least ten counts. The genes are TRBV20-1 and TRBJ2-7; 7 positions agree with TRBD2. Per the germline V gene, CDR1 is DFQATT and CDR2 is SNEGSKA (reference sequence). Losses at the gene ends were 2 bases for V and 4 bases for J; bases not matched to a gene: 8. The CDR3 totals 14 residues. The DNA for the CDR3 is TGCAGTGCTAGACAAAGCGGGGAAAATTACGAGCAGTACTTC. Translating gives CSARQSGENYEQYF.

The chain couples TRBV28 to TRBJ1-5; D gene ambiguous. The V and J ends lost 6 bases and 4 bases respectively, with 19 bases between them. Germline CDR1 and CDR2: MDHEN and SYDVKM. The CDR3 loop spans 16 amino acids. The CDR3 DNA sequence: TGTGCCAGCAGCTCAAGGATTCGGGAGCTGAATCAGCCCCAGCATTTT. As protein: CASSSRIRELNQPQHF.

This clonotype was recorded at least ten times. The gene calls are TRBV29-1 and TRBJ2-7; 8 bases align to TRBD1. This CDR3 contains 13 residues. The germline V gene has CDR1 SQVTM and CDR2 ANQGSEA. The V segment lost 7 bases and the J segment 5 bases; nucleotides outside the gene matches: 10. This CDR3 is CSASLDRVNEQYF. The CDR3 DNA sequence: TGCAGCGCTTCCTTGGACAGGGTCAACGAGCAGTACTTC.

This clonotype was counted ten times or more. V gene TRBV5-1 combines with J gene TRBJ2-3; D gene unclear. Germline lookup yields CDR1 SGHRS and CDR2 YFSETQ. The V end was cut by 0 bases, the J end by 2 bases, with 7 bases between. This CDR3 comprises 14 residues. This CDR3 is CASSLATVTDTQYF. The CDR3 DNA reads TGCGCCAGCAGCTTGGCAACTGTCACAGATACGCAGTATTTT. The whole variable domain, filled in from reference TRBV5-1 and TRBJ2-3, reads KAGVTQTPRYLIKTRGQQVTLSCSPISGHRSVSWYQQTPGQGLQFLFEYFSETQRNKGNFPGRFSGRQFSNSRSEMNVSTLELGDSALYLCASSLATVTDTQYFGPGTRLTVL.

This clonotype was observed a handful of times. This chain uses TRBV11-2 with TRBJ2-6, with D unresolved. The CDR3 extends over 14 amino acids. V lost 7 bases, J lost 2 bases, and 9 bases lay in between. Per the germline V gene, CDR1 is SGHAT and CDR2 is FQNNGV. The CDR3, as DNA: TGTGCCAGCACTCCCCGGCCTGGGGCCAACGTCCTGACTTTC. It encodes CASTPRPGANVLTF.

There are many counts of this clonotype. This chain links TRBV25-1 with TRBJ1-2; TRBD1 agrees at 10 bases. This CDR3 spans 14 amino acids. Germline V CDR1 and CDR2: MGHDK, SYGVNS. The V segment lost 5 bases and the J segment 7 bases; nucleotides outside the gene matches: 7. DNA for the CDR3: TGTGCCAGCAGTCCAGACAGGGGGCAGCGTGGCTACACCTTC. Protein: CASSPDRGQRGYTF.

Regarding this clonotype: One end of the junction does not line up with germline, which may come from a read error. The chain carries TRBV6-2 or TRBV6-3 and TRBJ2-7; 7 positions match TRBD1. Germline CDR1 reads MNHEY; CDR2 reads SVGEGT. The CDR3 extends over 14 amino acids. The CDR3 coding sequence is TGCGCCAGCAGCATCCGGGACAGTTCCTACGAGCAGTACTTC. It codes for CASSIRDSSYEQYF.

This clonotype was counted at least ten times. V usage is TRBV6-5 and J usage is TRBJ2-7; D is unresolved. V was clipped by 4 bases and J by 3 bases, with 7 bases between them. Germline V CDR1 and CDR2: MNHEY, SVGAGI. The CDR3 spans 12 residues. In DNA form, the CDR3 reads TGTGCCAGCAGTTCCCCCGACTACGAGCAGTACTTC. Residues: CASSSPDYEQYF.

This clonotype was seen at least ten times. The J gene is TRBJ2-7, the V gene TRBV25-1, with TRBD1 as a possible D gene (5 bases). The CDR3 runs to 13 residues. V was clipped by 9 bases and J by 2 bases, with 14 bases between them. The germline gives CDR1 MGHDK, CDR2 SYGVNS. DNA for the CDR3: TGTGCCAGTAAAGACCAGGGAACCTACGAGCAGTACTTC. It yields the protein CASKDQGTYEQYF.

This chain links TRBV6-2 or TRBV6-3 with TRBJ2-5; 8 nucleotides match TRBD2. The CDR3 totals 13 residues. The germline CDR1 and CDR2 sequences are MNHEY and SVGEGT. V dropped 8 bases and J dropped 1; count of bases not matched to a gene: 3. The CDR3 loop is CASATSGQETQYF. As DNA, the CDR3 is TGTGCCAGCGCAACTAGCGGCCAAGAGACCCAGTACTTC.